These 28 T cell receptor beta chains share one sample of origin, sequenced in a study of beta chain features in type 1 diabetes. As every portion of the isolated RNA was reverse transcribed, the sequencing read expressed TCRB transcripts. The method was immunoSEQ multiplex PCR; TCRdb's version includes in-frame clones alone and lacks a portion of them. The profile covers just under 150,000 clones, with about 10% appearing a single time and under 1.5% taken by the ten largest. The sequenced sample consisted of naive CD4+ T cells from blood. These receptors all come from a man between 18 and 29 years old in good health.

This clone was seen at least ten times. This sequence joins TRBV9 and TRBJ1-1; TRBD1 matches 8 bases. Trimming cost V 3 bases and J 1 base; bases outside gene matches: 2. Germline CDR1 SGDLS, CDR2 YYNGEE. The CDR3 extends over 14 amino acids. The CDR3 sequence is CASSAGTGNTEAFF. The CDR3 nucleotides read TGTGCCAGCAGCGCCGGGACAGGGAACACTGAAGCTTTCTTT.

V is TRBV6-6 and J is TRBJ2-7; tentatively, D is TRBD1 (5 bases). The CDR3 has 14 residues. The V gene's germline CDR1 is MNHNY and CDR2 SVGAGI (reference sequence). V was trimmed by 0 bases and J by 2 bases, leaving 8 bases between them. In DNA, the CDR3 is TGTGCCAGCAGTTACTCGCGACAGACCTACGAGCAGTACTTC. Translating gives CASSYSRQTYEQYF.

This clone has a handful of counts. The DNA of the CDR3 is TGTGCCAGCAGTTACTGGGGCAAAGGCACTGAAGCTTTCTTT. Translation gives CASSYWGKGTEAFF. V usage is TRBV6-5 and J usage is TRBJ1-1, with D perhaps TRBD1 (5 bases). Germline V gene sequence: CDR1 MNHEY, CDR2 SVGAGI. This CDR3 region has 14 residues. V was clipped by 1 base and J by 4 bases, with 10 bases between them.

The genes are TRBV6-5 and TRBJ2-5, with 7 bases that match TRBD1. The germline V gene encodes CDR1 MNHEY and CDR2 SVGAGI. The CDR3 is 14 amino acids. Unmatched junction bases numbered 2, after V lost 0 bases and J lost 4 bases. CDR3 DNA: TGTGCCAGCAGTTACTCCGACAGGGTAGAGACCCAGTACTTC. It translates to CASSYSDRVETQYF.

The DNA of the CDR3 is TGTGCCAGTATGCCAGCGGACCGCCAGAGGAGCGAGCAGTACTTC. It is translated as CASMPADRQRSEQYF. This chain joins TRBV19 and TRBJ2-5, with D possibly matching TRBD2 (5 bases). The closer fit of TRBJ2-7 to the DNA end suggests the J call may be wrong. This CDR3 region has 15 residues. In germline, CDR1 is LNHDA, CDR2 SQIVND (reference sequence).

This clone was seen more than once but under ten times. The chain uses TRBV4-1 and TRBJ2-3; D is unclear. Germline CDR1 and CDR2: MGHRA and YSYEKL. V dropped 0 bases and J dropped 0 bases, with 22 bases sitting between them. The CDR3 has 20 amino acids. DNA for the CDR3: TGCGCCAGCAGCCAAGATTTGCCCCCGAGACACTCGTCTAGCACAGATACGCAGTATTTT. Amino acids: CASSQDLPPRHSSSTDTQYF.

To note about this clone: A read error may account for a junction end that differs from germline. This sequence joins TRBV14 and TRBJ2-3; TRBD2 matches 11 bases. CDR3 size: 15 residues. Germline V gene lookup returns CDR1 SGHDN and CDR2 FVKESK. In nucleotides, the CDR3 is TGTGCCAGCAGCAAAGAACTAGCGGGGGCCGATACGCAGTATTTT. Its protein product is CASSKELAGADTQYF. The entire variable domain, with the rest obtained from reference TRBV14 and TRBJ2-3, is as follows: EAGVTQFPSHSVIEKGQTVTLRCDPISGHDNLYWYRRVMGKEIKFLLHFVKESKQDESGMPNNRFLAERTGGTYSTLKVQPAELEDSGVYFCASSKELAGADTQYFGPGTRLTVL.

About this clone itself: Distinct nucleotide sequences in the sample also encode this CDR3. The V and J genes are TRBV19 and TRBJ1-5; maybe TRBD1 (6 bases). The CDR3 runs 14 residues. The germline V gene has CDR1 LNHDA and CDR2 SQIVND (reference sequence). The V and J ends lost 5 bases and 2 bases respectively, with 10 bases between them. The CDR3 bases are TGTGCCAGTAGTGAACAGGGAGGCAATCAGCCCCAGCATTTT. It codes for CASSEQGGNQPQHF.

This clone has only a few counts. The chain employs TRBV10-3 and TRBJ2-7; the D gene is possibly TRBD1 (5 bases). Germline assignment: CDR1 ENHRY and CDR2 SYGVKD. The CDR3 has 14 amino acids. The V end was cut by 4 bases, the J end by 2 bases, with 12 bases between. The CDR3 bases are TGTGCCATCAGTGGCCGGCAGGACACCTACGAGCAGTACTTC. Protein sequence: CAISGRQDTYEQYF.

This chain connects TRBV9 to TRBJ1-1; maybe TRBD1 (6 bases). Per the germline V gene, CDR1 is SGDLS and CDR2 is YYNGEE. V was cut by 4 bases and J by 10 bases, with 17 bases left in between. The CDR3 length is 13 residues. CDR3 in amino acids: CASSPQGLLSAFF. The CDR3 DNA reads TGTGCCAGCAGCCCACAGGGTCTGTTATCAGCTTTCTTT.

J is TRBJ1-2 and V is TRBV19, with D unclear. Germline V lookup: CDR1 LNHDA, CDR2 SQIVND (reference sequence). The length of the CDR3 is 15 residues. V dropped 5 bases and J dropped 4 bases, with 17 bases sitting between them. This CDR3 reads CASSDSGEPGYGYTF. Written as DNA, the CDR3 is TGTGCCAGTAGTGACTCCGGGGAACCTGGCTATGGCTACACCTTC.

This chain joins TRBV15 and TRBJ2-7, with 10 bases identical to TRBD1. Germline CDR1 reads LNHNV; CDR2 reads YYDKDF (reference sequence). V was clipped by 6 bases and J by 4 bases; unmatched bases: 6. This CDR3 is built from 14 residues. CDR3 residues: CATRKTGGLYEQYF. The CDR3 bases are TGTGCCACCAGAAAGACAGGGGGCCTGTACGAGCAGTACTTC.

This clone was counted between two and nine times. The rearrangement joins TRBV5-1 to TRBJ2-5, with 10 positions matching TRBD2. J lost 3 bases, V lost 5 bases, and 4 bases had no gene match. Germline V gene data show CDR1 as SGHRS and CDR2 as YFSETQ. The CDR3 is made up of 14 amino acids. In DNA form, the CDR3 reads TGCGCCAGCAGAGGGCTAGCGGGGGAAGAGACCCAGTACTTC. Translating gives CASRGLAGEETQYF.

The chain's CDR3 is CASSLVGEKLFF. Written as DNA, the CDR3 is TGTGCCAGCAGCTTGGTGGGCGAAAAACTGTTTTTT. The J gene is TRBJ1-4, the V gene TRBV5-5; no firm D call. This CDR3 contains 12 residues. Germline V lookup: CDR1 SGHKS, CDR2 YYEKEE (reference sequence). V lost 0 bases and J lost 8, with 5 bases in between. The variable domain in full, with the rest retrieved from reference TRBV5-5 and TRBJ1-4, is DAGVTQSPTHLIKTRGQQVTLRCSPISGHKSVSWYQQVLGQGPQFIFQYYEKEERGRGNFPDRFSARQFPNYSSELNVNALLLGDSALYLCASSLVGEKLFFGSGTQLSVL.

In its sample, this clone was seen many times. The CDR3 sequence: CASNTPRADTQYF. CDR3 DNA: TGTGCCAGCAACACCCCGCGGGCAGATACGCAGTATTTT. V and J are TRBV28 and TRBJ2-3, with a weak D call TRBD2 (5 bases). The V and J ends lost 7 bases and 4 bases respectively, with 12 bases between them. CDR3 length: 13 amino acids. Looked up from germline, CDR1 is MDHEN and CDR2 is SYDVKM.

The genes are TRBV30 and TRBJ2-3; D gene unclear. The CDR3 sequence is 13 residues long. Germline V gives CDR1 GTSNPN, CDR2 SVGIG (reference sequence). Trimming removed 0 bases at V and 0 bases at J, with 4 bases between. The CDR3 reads CAWSVSSTDTQYF. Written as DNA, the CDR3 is TGTGCCTGGAGTGTCTCTAGCACAGATACGCAGTATTTT.

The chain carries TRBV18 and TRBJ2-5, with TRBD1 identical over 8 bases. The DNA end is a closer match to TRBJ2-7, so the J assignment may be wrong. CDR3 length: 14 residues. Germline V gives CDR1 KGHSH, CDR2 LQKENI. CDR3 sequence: CASSPPGQAYEQYF. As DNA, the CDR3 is TGTGCCAGCTCACCGCCGGGACAGGCCTACGAGCAGTACTTC.

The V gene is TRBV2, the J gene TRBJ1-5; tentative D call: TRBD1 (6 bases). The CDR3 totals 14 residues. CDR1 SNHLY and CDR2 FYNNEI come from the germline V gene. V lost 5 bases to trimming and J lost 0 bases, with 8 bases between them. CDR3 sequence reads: CASSTGFSNQPQHF. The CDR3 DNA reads TGTGCCAGCAGTACAGGGTTTAGCAATCAGCCCCAGCATTTT.

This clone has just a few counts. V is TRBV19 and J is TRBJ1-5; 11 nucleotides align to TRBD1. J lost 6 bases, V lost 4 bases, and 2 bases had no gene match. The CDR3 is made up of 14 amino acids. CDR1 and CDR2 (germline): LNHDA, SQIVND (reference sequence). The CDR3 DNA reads TGTGCCAGTAGTAAAGGACAGGGGGCTCAGCCCCAGCATTTT. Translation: CASSKGQGAQPQHF.

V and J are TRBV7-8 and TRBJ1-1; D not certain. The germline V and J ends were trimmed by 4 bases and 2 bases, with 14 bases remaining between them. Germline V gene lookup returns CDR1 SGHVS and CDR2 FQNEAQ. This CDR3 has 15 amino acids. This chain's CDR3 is CASSYAGIPNTEAFF. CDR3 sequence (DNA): TGTGCCAGCAGCTACGCGGGGATACCTAACACTGAAGCTTTCTTT. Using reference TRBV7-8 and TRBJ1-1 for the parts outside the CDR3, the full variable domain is GAGVSQSPRYKVAKRGQDVALRCDPISGHVSLFWYQQALGQGPEFLTYFQNEAQLDKSGLPSDRFFAERPEGSVSTLKIQRTQQEDSAVYLCASSYAGIPNTEAFFGQGTRLTVV.

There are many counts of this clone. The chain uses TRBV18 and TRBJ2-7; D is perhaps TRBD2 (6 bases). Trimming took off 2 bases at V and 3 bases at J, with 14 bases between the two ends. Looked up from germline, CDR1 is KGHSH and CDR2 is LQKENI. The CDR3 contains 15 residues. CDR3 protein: CASSPLGTDYYEQYF. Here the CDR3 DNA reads TGTGCCAGCTCACCATTGGGGACGGACTACTACGAGCAGTACTTC.

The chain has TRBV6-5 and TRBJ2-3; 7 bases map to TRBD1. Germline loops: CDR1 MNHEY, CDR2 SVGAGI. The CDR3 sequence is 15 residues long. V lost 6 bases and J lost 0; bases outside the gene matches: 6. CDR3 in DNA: TGTGCCAGCAGCCTACAGGGGTATAGCACAGATACGCAGTATTTT. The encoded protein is CASSLQGYSTDTQYF.

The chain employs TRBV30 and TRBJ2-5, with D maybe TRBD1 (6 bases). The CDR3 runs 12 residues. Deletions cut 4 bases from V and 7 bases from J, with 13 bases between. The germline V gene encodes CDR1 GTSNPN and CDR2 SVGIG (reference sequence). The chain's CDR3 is CAWIPGAGTQYF. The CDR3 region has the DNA TGTGCCTGGATACCAGGGGCTGGGACCCAGTACTTC.

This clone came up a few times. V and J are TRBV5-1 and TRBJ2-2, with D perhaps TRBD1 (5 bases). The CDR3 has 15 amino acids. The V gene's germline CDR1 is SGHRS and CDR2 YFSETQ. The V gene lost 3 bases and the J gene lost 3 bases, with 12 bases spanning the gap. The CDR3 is CASSYDSPDTGELFF. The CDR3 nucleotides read TGCGCCAGCAGCTATGACAGTCCGGACACCGGGGAGCTGTTTTTT. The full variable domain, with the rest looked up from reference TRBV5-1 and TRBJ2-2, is KAGVTQTPRYLIKTRGQQVTLSCSPISGHRSVSWYQQTPGQGLQFLFEYFSETQRNKGNFPGRFSGRQFSNSRSEMNVSTLELGDSALYLCASSYDSPDTGELFFGEGSRLTVL.

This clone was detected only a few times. The CDR3, as DNA: TGCGCCAGCAGCTTGGAAGGGGCTAGTGGCTACACCTTC. Translated: CASSLEGASGYTF. This chain connects TRBV5-1 to TRBJ1-2, with D possibly TRBD1 on 5 matching bases. V was shortened by 0 bases and J by 7 bases, with 10 bases between the two germline ends. Germline CDR1 reads SGHRS; CDR2 reads YFSETQ. The CDR3 covers 13 residues.

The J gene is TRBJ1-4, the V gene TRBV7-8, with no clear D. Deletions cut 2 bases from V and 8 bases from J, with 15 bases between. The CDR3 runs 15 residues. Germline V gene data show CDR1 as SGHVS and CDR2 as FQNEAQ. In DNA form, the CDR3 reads TGTGCCAGCAGCTTAACCGAGGATAGGAACGAAAAACTGTTTTTT. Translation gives CASSLTEDRNEKLFF.

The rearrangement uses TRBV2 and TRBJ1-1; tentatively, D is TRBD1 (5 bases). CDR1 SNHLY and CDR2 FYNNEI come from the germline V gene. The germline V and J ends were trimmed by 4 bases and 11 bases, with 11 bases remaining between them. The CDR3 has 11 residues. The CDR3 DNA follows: TGTGCCAGCAGTGGGGGGGGTTATGCTTTCTTT. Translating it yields CASSGGGYAFF. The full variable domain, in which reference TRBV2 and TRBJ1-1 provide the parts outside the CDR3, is EPEVTQTPSHQVTQMGQEVILRCVPISNHLYFYWYRQILGQKVEFLVSFYNNEISEKSEIFDDQFSVERPDGSNFTLKIRSTKLEDSAMYFCASSGGGYAFFGQGTRLTVV.

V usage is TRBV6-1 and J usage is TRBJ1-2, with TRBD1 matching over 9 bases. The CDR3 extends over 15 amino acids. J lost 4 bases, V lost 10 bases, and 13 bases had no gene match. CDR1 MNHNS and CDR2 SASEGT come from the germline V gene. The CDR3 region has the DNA TGTGCCACCGGCGGTCCCGGGACAGGGATCTATGGCTACACCTTC. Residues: CATGGPGTGIYGYTF.